A single sample is the source of the 19 T cell receptor beta chains below, sequenced in a study of identical twins. TCRdb reanalysed the 5' RACE reads using MiXCR and keeps one entry per CDR3 protein. The sample shows 430,000 or so distinct CDR3 sequences, more than 20% of them seen only once. This same sample was also part of a study on T cells expressing NK-cell markers.

What was sequenced was CD4+ T cells sorted from blood. These receptors were taken from a woman aged 18-29 years in good health.

This clonotype was observed many times. The rearrangement uses TRBV29-1 and TRBJ2-2, with TRBD2 matching 11 bases. From germline, CDR1 is SQVTM and CDR2 ANQGSEA. The CDR3 is made up of 14 amino acids. V lost 2 bases to trimming and J lost 8 bases; unmatched junction nucleotides: 4. CDR3 protein: CSVEKLAGVGELFF. For the CDR3, the DNA is TGCAGCGTTGAAAAACTAGCGGGAGTAGGGGAGCTGTTTTTT.

V is TRBV6-2 or TRBV6-3 and J is TRBJ1-1; no firm D call. This CDR3 has 19 amino acids. Germline assignment: CDR1 MNHEY and CDR2 SVGEGT. V dropped 2 bases and J dropped 0 bases, with 22 bases sitting between them. The DNA for the CDR3 is TGTGCCAGCAGTTACCGACCCGGGCGGAGTCGTGAGATGAACACTGAAGCTTTCTTT. It specifies CASSYRPGRSREMNTEAFF.

This clonotype showed up many times. The chain has TRBV4-2 and TRBJ2-7, with 10 positions matching TRBD2. Germline trimming cut 0 bases from V and 4 bases from J; bases unmatched to any gene: 6. This CDR3 is built from 16 residues. CDR1 LGHNA and CDR2 YNFKEQ come from the germline V gene. CDR3 sequence: CASSQDPSGRGYEQYF. DNA for the CDR3: TGTGCCAGCAGCCAAGATCCTAGCGGGAGAGGATACGAGCAGTACTTC.

This clonotype was counted only a few times. This chain connects TRBV12-3 or TRBV12-4 to TRBJ2-1; 8 nucleotides align to TRBD2. Losses at the gene ends were 4 bases for V and 6 bases for J; bases not matched to a gene: 5. The CDR3 sequence is 14 residues long. CDR3 in DNA: TGTGCCAGCAGTTATGGCGGGGGGCCCAATGAGCAGTTCTTC. Translation gives CASSYGGGPNEQFF.

This clonotype was detected a few times. V gene TRBV25-1 combines with J gene TRBJ2-6; possibly TRBD1 for D (5 bases). CDR3 length: 15 amino acids. V lost 2 bases and J 0 bases, leaving 5 bases between the germline ends. Germline assignment: CDR1 MGHDK and CDR2 SYGVNS. The CDR3 nucleotides read TGTGCCAGCAGTGAAAGGGGCTCTGGGGCCAACGTCCTGACTTTC. Translated: CASSERGSGANVLTF.

The rearrangement uses TRBV6-1 and TRBJ2-3; the D gene is possibly TRBD2 (6 bases). The V and J ends lost 3 bases and 1 base respectively, with 14 bases between them. The CDR3 runs to 16 residues. Germline V lookup: CDR1 MNHNS, CDR2 SASEGT. CDR3 DNA: TGTGCCAGCAGTGACCACTTGGCGGGACGCACAGATACGCAGTATTTT. This encodes CASSDHLAGRTDTQYF.

CDR3 region: CAWIMRLAGGHNEQFF. The CDR3 nucleotides are TGTGCCTGGATAATGCGACTAGCGGGAGGACACAATGAGCAGTTCTTC. V usage is TRBV30 and J usage is TRBJ2-1, with 13 bases identical to TRBD2. This CDR3 is built from 16 residues. The junction had 8 bases not matched to a gene; V was cut back by 4 bases and J by 5 bases. Looked up from germline, CDR1 is GTSNPN and CDR2 is SVGIG (reference sequence).

This clonotype showed up just a few times. CDR3 DNA sequence: TGTGCCAGCAGTAAGATCCGGGACAGGCATAATCAGCCCCAGCATTTT. Translating gives CASSKIRDRHNQPQHF. The V gene is TRBV12-3 or TRBV12-4, the J gene TRBJ1-5, with TRBD1 matching 8 bases. Unmatched junction bases numbered 10, after V lost 5 bases and J lost 4 bases. CDR3 length: 16 amino acids.

The sample holds a few counts of this clonotype. The chain carries TRBV20-1 and TRBJ1-5; D is ambiguous. The CDR3 is 13 residues long. V lost 6 bases and J lost 4, with 13 bases in between. In germline, CDR1 is DFQATT, CDR2 SNEGSKA (reference sequence). In DNA, the CDR3 is TGCAGTGCCCCACTCCCGGGGAATCAGCCCCAGCATTTT. Translation gives CSAPLPGNQPQHF.

The chain combines TRBV6-1 with TRBJ2-5; 13 bases agree with TRBD2. The trim removed 2 bases at V and 5 bases at J, leaving 11 bases unmatched. Germline CDR1 and CDR2: MNHNS and SASEGT. The CDR3 sequence is 18 residues long. The CDR3 loop reads CASSELWGLAGLRETQYF. Written as DNA, the CDR3 is TGTGCCAGCAGTGAACTATGGGGACTAGCGGGATTGAGGGAGACCCAGTACTTC.

This sequence joins TRBV7-2 and TRBJ2-3; D call uncertain. The V gene lost 5 bases and the J gene lost 2 bases, with 5 bases spanning the gap. This CDR3 has 12 amino acids. CDR1 SGHTA and CDR2 FQGNSA come from the germline V gene. The CDR3 region is CASSAATDTQYF. In DNA, the CDR3 is TGTGCCAGCAGCGCGGCCACAGATACGCAGTATTTT.

In its sample, this clonotype was seen once. The V and J genes are TRBV15 and TRBJ1-5, with D tentatively TRBD1 (6 bases). Trimming removed 3 bases from V and 7 bases from J, with 13 bases in between. The CDR3 has 14 residues. Germline V gives CDR1 LNHNV, CDR2 YYDKDF (reference sequence). This CDR3 is CATSSFPGVQPQHF. The CDR3 DNA follows: TGTGCCACCAGCAGCTTTCCAGGGGTACAGCCCCAGCATTTT.

In this sample, this clonotype turned up a few times. The V and J genes are TRBV29-1 and TRBJ2-1; D not resolved. The germline V and J ends were trimmed by 3 bases and 3 bases, with 6 bases remaining between them. This CDR3 comprises 12 residues. Germline V gene sequence: CDR1 SQVTM, CDR2 ANQGSEA. CDR3 loop: CSVDQRYNEQFF. CDR3 sequence (DNA): TGCAGCGTTGACCAGCGCTACAATGAGCAGTTCTTC.

The genes are TRBV7-2 and TRBJ1-1; D remains ambiguous. This CDR3 has 15 amino acids. The germline CDR1 and CDR2 sequences are SGHTA and FQGNSA. Trimming left V 2 bases short and J 1 base short, with 11 bases between. The CDR3 sequence: CASSLRQAWNTEAFF. The DNA for the CDR3 is TGTGCCAGCAGCTTACGCCAGGCATGGAACACTGAAGCTTTCTTT.

CDR3 sequence reads: CASSSRKDYGYTF. CDR3 in DNA: TGTGCCAGCAGCTCCCGGAAGGACTATGGCTACACCTTC. This chain joins TRBV5-6 and TRBJ1-2; D is unresolved. The germline V and J ends were trimmed by 3 bases and 3 bases, with 9 bases remaining between them. Per germline, CDR1 SGHDT and CDR2 YYEEEE. The CDR3 runs to 13 residues.

The gene calls are TRBV30 and TRBJ2-2, with D perhaps matching TRBD1 or TRBD2 (5 bases each). Per the germline V gene, CDR1 is GTSNPN and CDR2 is SVGIG (reference sequence). The CDR3 totals 11 residues. The V end lost 7 bases, the J end lost 6 bases, and 9 bases lay between the germline ends. The CDR3 loop is CASKGPGELFF. The DNA for the CDR3 is TGTGCCTCCAAGGGACCCGGGGAGCTGTTTTTT. The full variable domain, rest sourced from reference TRBV30 and TRBJ2-2, is SQTIHQWPATLVQPVGSPLSLECTVEGTSNPNLYWYRQAAGRGLQLLFYSVGIGQISSEVPQNLSASRPQDRQFILSSKKLLLSDSGFYLCASKGPGELFFGEGSRLTVL.

This clonotype came up a few times. DNA of the CDR3: TGTGCCAGCAGTGCCTCCGGGACAGCCCTCTACGAGCAGTACTTC. It translates to CASSASGTALYEQYF. This chain links TRBV12-3 or TRBV12-4 with TRBJ2-7, with 7 nucleotides matching TRBD1. The CDR3 extends over 15 amino acids. With 5 bases clipped from V and 3 bases from J, the junction kept 10 bases outside the gene matches.

The CDR3 reads CASSSRGSDNSPLHF. CDR3 bases: TGTGCCAGCAGTTCAAGGGGATCGGATAATTCACCCCTCCACTTT. This chain uses TRBV12-3 or TRBV12-4 with TRBJ1-6; a possible D gene is TRBD1 (5 bases). The ends were cut back, 4 bases at V and 5 bases at J, with 12 bases in the middle. The CDR3 extends over 15 amino acids.

Only a few counts were recorded for this clonotype. The rearrangement links TRBV6-1 to TRBJ2-7, with 7 bases that match TRBD1. Germline trimming cut 5 bases from V and 3 bases from J; bases unmatched to any gene: 7. This CDR3 is built from 14 residues. The germline V gene has CDR1 MNHNS and CDR2 SASEGT. The CDR3 protein is CASSHSGTDYEQYF. CDR3 coding DNA: TGTGCCAGCAGTCATTCCGGGACAGACTACGAGCAGTACTTC.